This T cell receptor beta chain was sequenced in a study of vaccination and CD4 T cells after COVID-19. The wider study: The convalescents comprised six males and four females, two of them Hispanic. Stimuli were overlapping spike peptide pools of SARS-CoV-2 and three common cold coronaviruses (HCoV-NL63, HCoV-OC43, HCoV-229E). General study results and limits: A median 86.3% of convalescent patients' SARS-CoV-2-reactive clones emerged only after vaccination.

Documented treatment: 10-day PBMC culture with coronavirus spike peptide pools or control peptides (ViraFEST assay). Via ViraFEST, peptide pools expanded antigen-specific T cells before TCR sequencing. The Oncomine TCR Beta short-read assay generated sequence data from the DNA of cultured CD4+ T cells. TCRdb recomputed calls from the PCR reads with MiXCR, one row per CDR3 protein. Among about 14,000 distinct CDR3 sequences listed, about 50% were seen once. In this sample, this clonotype turned up a few times. The antigen remains undetermined. The CDR3 runs to 15 residues. The germline gives CDR1 MNHEY, CDR2 SMNVEV (reference sequence). Trimming cost V 5 bases and J 3 bases, with 17 bases left between them.

The input for sequencing was CD4+ T cells from blood, cultured in vitro, taken before SARS-CoV-2 vaccination. V usage is TRBV27 and J usage is TRBJ2-7; D not certain. The receptor was isolated from a human donor who had recovered from COVID-19. The CDR3 DNA reads as TGTGCCAGCAGTGGTATCGGCCGCCAAAACTACGAGCAGTACTTC. Amino acids: CASSGIGRQNYEQYF.